A selection of T cell receptor beta chains follows, all from one sample in a study of blood T cell repertoires in COVID-19. The protocol was immunoSEQ multiplex PCR, while the TCRdb copy is restricted to in-frame clones and leaves out a portion. The data show fewer than 500,000 clones, approximately 86% seen once. The material sequenced was PBMCs or T cells enriched from blood (not recorded which). All receptors derive from a woman aged 18-29 years who had recovered from COVID-19. CDR3s include the opening cysteine and the closing phenylalanine or tryptophan. Some rows have no size entry. The others give once, few or many, or a class for an expanded clone.

>TRBJ1-3|-|TRBV3-1/TRBV3-2
CASSRIGDSGNTIYF
>TRBJ1-2|-|TRBV6-5
CASSPELFNYGYTF
>TRBJ2-5|-|TRBV7-8
CASSLDPTGLAGGQETQYF
>TRBJ1-2|-|TRBV5-5
CASSLYAGADYGYTF
>TRBJ1-4|-|TRBV28
CASSYLGDYEKLFF
>TRBJ2-5|-|TRBV19
CASSMGLARETQYF
>TRBJ1-1|-|TRBV2
CASSGGGATIKMAEAFF
>TRBJ2-7|-|TRBV30
CAWSAGQSLYEQYF
>TRBJ2-3|-|TRBV2
CASRLTSGADTQYF
>TRBJ1-5|-|TRBV30
CAWSTGGWSNQPQHF
>TRBJ2-1|few|TRBV6-5
CASSYPGQGGEQFF
>TRBJ1-1|few|TRBV28
CASSFDGGTEAFF
>TRBJ1-1|-|TRBV11-2
CASSLTDLSAFF
>TRBJ1-5|-|TRBV27
CASSLYMRGNQPQHF
>TRBJ1-2|-|TRBV6-5
CASRQTGDGYGYTF
>TRBJ2-1|-|TRBV5-4
CASSRDRASYNEQFF
>TRBJ2-2|-|TRBV11-2
CASSHTSGGWNTGELFF
>TRBJ1-2|-|TRBV27
CASSFSGTGHGYTF
>TRBJ2-3|-|TRBV5-1
CASSLDTPGTDTQYF
>TRBJ1-1|-|TRBV27
CASSFNSQGAHTEAFF
>TRBJ1-2|few|TRBV28
CASSLRPGEGGGYTF
>TRBJ2-1|-|TRBV19
CASSGRLAGTYNEQFF
>TRBJ1-2|-|TRBV7-4
CASSLWGPGYGYTF
>TRBJ2-3|-|TRBV5-4
CASSLVPGGADTQYF
>TRBJ1-3|-|TRBV15
CATSRGTDSGNTIYF
>TRBJ1-1|-|TRBV2
CASSSQGNTEAFF
>TRBJ2-1|once|TRBV7-3
CASSSIPRDEQFF